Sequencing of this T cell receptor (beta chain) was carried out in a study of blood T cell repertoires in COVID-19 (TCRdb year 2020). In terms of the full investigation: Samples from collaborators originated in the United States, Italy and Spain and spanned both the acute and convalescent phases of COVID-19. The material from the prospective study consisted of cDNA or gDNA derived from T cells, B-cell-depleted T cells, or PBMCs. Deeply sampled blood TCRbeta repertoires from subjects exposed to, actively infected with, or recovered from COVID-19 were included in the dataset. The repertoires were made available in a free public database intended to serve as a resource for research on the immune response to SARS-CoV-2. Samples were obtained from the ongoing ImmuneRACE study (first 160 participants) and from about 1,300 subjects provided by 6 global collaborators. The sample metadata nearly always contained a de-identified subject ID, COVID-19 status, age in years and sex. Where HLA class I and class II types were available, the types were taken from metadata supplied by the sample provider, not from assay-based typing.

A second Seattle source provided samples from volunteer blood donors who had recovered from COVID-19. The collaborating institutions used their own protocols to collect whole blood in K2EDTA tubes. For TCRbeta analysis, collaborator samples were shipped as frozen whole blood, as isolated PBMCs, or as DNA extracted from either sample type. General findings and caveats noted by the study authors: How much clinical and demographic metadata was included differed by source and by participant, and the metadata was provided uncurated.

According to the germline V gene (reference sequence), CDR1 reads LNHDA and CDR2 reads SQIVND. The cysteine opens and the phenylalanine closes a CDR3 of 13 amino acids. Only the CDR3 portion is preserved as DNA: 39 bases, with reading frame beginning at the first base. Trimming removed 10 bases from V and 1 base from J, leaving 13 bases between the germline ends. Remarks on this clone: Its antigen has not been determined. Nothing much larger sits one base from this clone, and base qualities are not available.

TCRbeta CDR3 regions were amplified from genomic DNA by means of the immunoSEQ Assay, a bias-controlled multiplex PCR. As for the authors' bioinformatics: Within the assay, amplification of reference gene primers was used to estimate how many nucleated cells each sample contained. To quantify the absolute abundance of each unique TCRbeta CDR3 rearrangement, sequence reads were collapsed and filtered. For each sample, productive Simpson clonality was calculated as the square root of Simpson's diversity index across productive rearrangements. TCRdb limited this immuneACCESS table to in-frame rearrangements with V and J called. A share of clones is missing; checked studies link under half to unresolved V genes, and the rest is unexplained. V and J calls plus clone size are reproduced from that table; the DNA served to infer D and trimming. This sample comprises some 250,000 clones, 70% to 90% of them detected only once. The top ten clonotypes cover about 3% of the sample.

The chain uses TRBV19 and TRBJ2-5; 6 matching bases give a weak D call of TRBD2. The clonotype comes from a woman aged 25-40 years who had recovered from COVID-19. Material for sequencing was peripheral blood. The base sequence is TGTGCCACCGCGACTAGTCTCCAAGAGACCCAGTACTTC. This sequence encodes CATATSLQETQYF.